Each of the 11 T cell receptor beta chains below was sequenced from the same sample in a study of T cell repertoires in cytomegalovirus infection. TCRdb itself ran the reads through MiXCR, one entry per CDR3 protein. Seen here are some 560,000 distinct CDR3 sequences, 40% observed once, and the top ten hold more than 40%. These receptors have no identified antigens. Sequencing was performed on cultured PBMCs, taken from culture after CMV antigen stimulation. These receptors were collected from a human donor in good health (CMV status not recorded). Some clones in this sample may be carry-over from other donors' samples.

The chain uses TRBV6-5 and TRBJ2-5; 9 nucleotides line up with TRBD2. V was clipped by 1 base and J by 5 bases; unmatched bases: 8. The germline V gene encodes CDR1 MNHEY and CDR2 SVGAGI. There are 16 residues in the CDR3. CDR3 sequence: CASSYFSGGLRETQYF. DNA of the CDR3: TGTGCCAGCAGTTACTTTAGCGGGGGACTTCGGGAGACCCAGTACTTC.

The genes are TRBV6-1 and TRBJ2-3; 7 nucleotides agree with TRBD2. V trimming: 1 base; J trimming: 2 bases; junction bases outside the gene matches: 6. Germline CDR1 reads MNHNS; CDR2 reads SASEGT. The CDR3 extends over 16 amino acids. CDR3 DNA sequence: TGTGCCAGCAGTGAAGTAGTAGCGGGTAACACAGATACGCAGTATTTT. Translated, it gives CASSEVVAGNTDTQYF.

J is TRBJ1-1 and V is TRBV9; no definite D call. The V end lost 1 base, the J end lost 4 bases, and 2 bases lay between the germline ends. CDR3 length: 11 amino acids. CDR1 SGDLS and CDR2 YYNGEE come from the germline V gene. The CDR3 loop reads CASSVSTEAFF. The CDR3 DNA sequence: TGTGCCAGCAGCGTAAGCACTGAAGCTTTCTTT. The entire variable domain, with the rest obtained from reference TRBV9 and TRBJ1-1, is as follows: DSGVTQTPKHLITATGQRVTLRCSPRSGDLSVYWYQQSLDQGLQFLIQYYNGEERAKGNILERFSAQQFPDLHSELNLSSLELGDSALYFCASSVSTEAFFGQGTRLTVV.

The chain links TRBV5-4 to TRBJ2-2; D gene ambiguous. Deletions cut 7 bases from V and 6 bases from J, with 13 bases between. Per the germline V gene, CDR1 is SGHNT and CDR2 is YYREEE (reference sequence). The CDR3 sequence is 13 residues long. For the CDR3, the DNA is TGTGCCAGCGGGTTGGACCGCGCCGGGGAGCTGTTTTTT. Residues: CASGLDRAGELFF.

The sample holds many counts of this clonotype. V and J are TRBV7-2 and TRBJ2-2; D is unresolved. V shed 0 bases and J shed 6 bases, with 2 bases lying between them. The CDR3 has 12 residues. Germline V gene data show CDR1 as SGHTA and CDR2 as FQGNSA. CDR3 sequence reads: CASSLAAGELFF. The CDR3 coding sequence is TGTGCCAGCAGCTTAGCCGCCGGGGAGCTGTTTTTT.

The rearrangement joins TRBV7-2 to TRBJ2-7; D gene uncertain. Deletions cut 2 bases from V and 3 bases from J, with 5 bases between. This CDR3 comprises 12 residues. The germline CDR1 and CDR2 sequences are SGHTA and FQGNSA. CDR3 protein: CASSLFYYEQYF. In DNA form, the CDR3 reads TGTGCCAGCAGCTTATTCTACTACGAGCAGTACTTC.

The chain employs TRBV20-1 and TRBJ2-7; D is perhaps TRBD1 or TRBD2 (6 bases each). The V end was cut by 0 bases, the J end by 3 bases, with 12 bases between. The CDR3 has 14 amino acids. The germline V gene encodes CDR1 DFQATT and CDR2 SNEGSKA (reference sequence). CDR3 coding DNA: TGCAGTGCTAGAGATAGGGGGGAGTTCTACGAGCAGTACTTC. This sequence encodes CSARDRGEFYEQYF.

The chain uses TRBV27 and TRBJ2-3, with no clear D. The germline V and J ends were trimmed by 5 bases and 4 bases, with 10 bases remaining between them. CDR1 and CDR2 (germline): MNHEY, SMNVEV (reference sequence). The CDR3 extends over 13 amino acids. CDR3 loop: CASSPEPSDTQYF. The CDR3, as DNA: TGTGCCAGCAGTCCCGAACCTTCAGATACGCAGTATTTT.

The chain recombines TRBV7-8 with TRBJ2-1; 8 nucleotides agree with TRBD2. The germline V gene encodes CDR1 SGHVS and CDR2 FQNEAQ. The CDR3 runs to 14 residues. V shed 1 base and J 5 bases; nucleotides not matched to a gene: 1. CDR3 loop: CASSLGTSHNEQFF. Written as DNA, the CDR3 is TGTGCCAGCAGCTTAGGGACTAGCCACAATGAGCAGTTCTTC.

The rearrangement uses TRBV7-2 and TRBJ1-6; unclear D gene. Germline assignment: CDR1 SGHTA and CDR2 FQGNSA. The CDR3 extends over 13 amino acids. V was cut by 0 bases and J by 10 bases, with 7 bases left in between. The CDR3 DNA follows: TGTGCCAGCAGCTTAGCTAGACGCTCACCCCTCCACTTT. Translated: CASSLARRSPLHF.

This chain links TRBV5-1 with TRBJ2-5; 7 positions agree with TRBD1. Trimming took 3 bases from V and 5 from J; bases not matched to a gene: 4. The CDR3 extends over 13 amino acids. Germline-derived CDR1 and CDR2 are SGHRS and YFSETQ. CDR3 loop: CASSWNRGETQYF. CDR3 bases: TGCGCCAGCAGCTGGAACAGGGGTGAGACCCAGTACTTC.